This T cell receptor (beta chain) was profiled in a study of identical twins. Germline CDR1 reads SGHNT; CDR2 reads YYREEE (reference sequence). This CDR3 region has 16 residues. V gave up 3 bases and J gave up 7 bases, with 22 bases separating them. TCRdb fed the 5' RACE reads into MiXCR, producing one record per CDR3 protein. The table lists about 190,000 distinct CDR3 sequences, around 15% of them singletons. This sample was also put to use in a study of T cells expressing NK-cell markers. That study reports: In 5 or 6 donors, dominant CD3+CD56+NKG2C+ clonotypes ranked among the top 10 CD8+ clonotypes.

The gene calls are TRBV5-4 and TRBJ1-2; D is undetermined. This TCR was sampled from a woman between 18 and 29 years old in good health. Sequencing was done on a sample of CD8+ T cells sorted from blood. Here the CDR3 reads CASSSKVGEGSVGYTF. The CDR3 DNA is TGTGCCAGCAGCTCCAAAGTGGGAGAAGGCTCCGTTGGCTACACCTTC.